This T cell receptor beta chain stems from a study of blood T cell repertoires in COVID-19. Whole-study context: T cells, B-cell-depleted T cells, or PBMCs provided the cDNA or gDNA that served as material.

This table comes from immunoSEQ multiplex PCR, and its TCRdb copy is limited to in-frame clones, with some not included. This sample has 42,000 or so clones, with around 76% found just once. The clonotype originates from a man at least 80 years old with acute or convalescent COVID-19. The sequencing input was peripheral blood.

CDR3 nucleotide sequence: TGTGCCAGCAGTTTATTTTTTGGGTCTAGAAAACAAGAGACCCAGTACTTC. This gives the protein CASSLFFGSRKQETQYF. The chain combines TRBV28 with TRBJ2-5; D ambiguous. This CDR3 has 17 residues. Trimming left V 1 base short and J 2 bases short, with 17 bases between. Germline assignment: CDR1 MDHEN and CDR2 SYDVKM.